The TCR beta chain described here comes from a study of blood T cell repertoires in COVID-19. About the research overall: COVID-19 samples collected from the United States, Italy and Spain covered acute and convalescent phases.

The V gene end was trimmed by 8 bases and the J gene end by 4 bases; junction bases not matched to a gene: 8. The CDR3 has 13 amino acids. The germline gives CDR1 MNHEY, CDR2 SMNVEV (reference sequence). Original methodology: Amplification of reference gene primers was used by the study to estimate nucleated cell counts. Measured with immunoSEQ multiplex PCR; TCRdb has only the in-frame clones, and not every one. V and J calls and clone size come straight from that table; D and trimming were deduced from the DNA. The table lists under 200,000 clones, 90% to 95% of them singletons. Sample: peripheral blood. The receptor was isolated from a man aged 45 to 65 with acute or convalescent COVID-19. The chain carries TRBV27 and TRBJ2-7, with 7 bases that match TRBD1. The CDR3 region is CASGFGQDYEQYF. In DNA, the CDR3 is TGTGCCAGCGGCTTCGGACAGGATTACGAGCAGTACTTC.